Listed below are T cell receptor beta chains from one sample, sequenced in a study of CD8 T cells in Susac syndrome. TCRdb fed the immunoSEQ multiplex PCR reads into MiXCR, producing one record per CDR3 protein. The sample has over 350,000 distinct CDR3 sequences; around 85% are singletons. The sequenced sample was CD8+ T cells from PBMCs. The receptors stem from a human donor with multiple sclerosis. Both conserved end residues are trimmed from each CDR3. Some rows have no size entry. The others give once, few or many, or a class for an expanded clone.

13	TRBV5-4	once	ASSLPQGARDEQY
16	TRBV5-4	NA	ASSEGEEILAGDNEQF
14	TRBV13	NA	ASSLGLRSITYEQY
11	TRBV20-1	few	SLPFRDGYEQY
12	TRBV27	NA	ASSVVGGSYEQY
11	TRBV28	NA	ASSSPGWNEQF
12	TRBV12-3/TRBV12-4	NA	ASSFQERHYEQY
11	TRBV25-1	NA	ASTLQGATEAF
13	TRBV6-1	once	ASSPPRGVREKLF
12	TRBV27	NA	ASSLLGGHTEAF
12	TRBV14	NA	ASSQSQGYNEQF
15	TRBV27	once	ASSLALGDPVTGELF
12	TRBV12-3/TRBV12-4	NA	ASSLGLSADEQF
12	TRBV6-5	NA	ASSRIYRDNEQF
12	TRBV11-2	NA	ASSLDLYTGELF
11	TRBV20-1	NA	SVMGLADYEQY
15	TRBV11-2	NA	ASSFPPPDRNTGELF
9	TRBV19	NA	ASLEGDEQF
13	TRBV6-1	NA	ASLGRSGRLDTQY
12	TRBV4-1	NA	ASSQNTGTDTQY
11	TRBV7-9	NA	ASSPEVPGELF
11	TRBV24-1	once	ATRTGPNTEAF
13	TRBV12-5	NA	ASGFGTGLNTEAF